This T cell receptor (beta chain) was found in a study of STAT3 mutations in large granular lymphocyte leukemia. As for the study in general: Roughly half of the longitudinally sequenced T-LGLL patients carried detectable canonical activating STAT3 mutations. Over half of T-LGLL patients had one or more immunosuppressive regimens. Findings and limits, study-wide: Every T-cell large granular lymphocyte leukemia patient had at least one immunodominant TCR beta clonotype. Some patients had persisting codominant clonotypes that could mask small clones.

Average productive template count per sample was around 44,000. The data were produced by immunoSEQ multiplex PCR, yet TCRdb's version contains in-frame clones alone and is incomplete. Counted here are tens of thousands of clones, about 81% occurring once; the ten biggest clones make up approximately 0.39%. In this sample, this clone turned up once. Its specificity is not known. The CDR3 covers 16 residues. The V gene's germline CDR1 is MGHRA and CDR2 YSYEKL. The trim removed 0 bases at V and 0 bases at J, leaving 5 bases unmatched. The sequence was collected from a human donor with T large granular lymphocyte leukemia. Some clones in this sample may be carry-over from other donors' samples. Sequencing input: PBMCs. The V and J genes are TRBV4-1 and TRBJ2-7, with 7 bases lining up with TRBD2. The chain's CDR3 is CASSQDRGGTSYEQYF. DNA of the CDR3: TGCGCCAGCAGCCAAGATCGGGGAGGGACCTCCTACGAGCAGTACTTC.